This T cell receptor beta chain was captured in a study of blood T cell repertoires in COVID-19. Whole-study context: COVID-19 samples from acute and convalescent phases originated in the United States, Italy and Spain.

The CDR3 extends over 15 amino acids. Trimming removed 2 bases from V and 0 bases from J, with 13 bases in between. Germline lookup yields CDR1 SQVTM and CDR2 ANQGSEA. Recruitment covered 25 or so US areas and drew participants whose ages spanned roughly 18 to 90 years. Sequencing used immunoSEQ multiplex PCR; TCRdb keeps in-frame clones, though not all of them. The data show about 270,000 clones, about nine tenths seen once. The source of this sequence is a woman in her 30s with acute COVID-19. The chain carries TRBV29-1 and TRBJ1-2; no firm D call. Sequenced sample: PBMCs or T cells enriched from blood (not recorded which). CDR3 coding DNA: TGCAGCGTTGAACATCGACGGGAAGCTAACTATGGCTACACCTTC. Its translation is CSVEHRREANYGYTF.